This T cell receptor beta chain emerged from a study of post-analysis software for immune sequencing data. Whole-study context: Relapsing-remitting, secondary progressive and progressive-relapsing multiple sclerosis courses were included.

Unique molecular identifiers had been added to the TCR beta cDNA libraries. Starting from about 1 to 10 million T cells, the study yielded approximately 460,000 cDNA molecules. TCRdb analysed the PCR reads with MiXCR anew, one entry per CDR3 protein. Of about 210,000 distinct CDR3 sequences in the sample, over 25% were seen once. This clonotype turned up a few times. The specimen was blood. The TCR originated in a girl under 18 with multiple sclerosis.

The CDR3 sequence: CASTSGGALEDTQYF. CDR3 nucleotide sequence: TGCGCCAGCACGAGCGGGGGGGCCTTGGAAGATACGCAGTATTTT. The genes are TRBV5-1 and TRBJ2-3; 10 bases are a match to TRBD2. V dropped 6 bases and J dropped 5; count of bases not matched to a gene: 9. Germline-derived CDR1 and CDR2 are SGHRS and YFSETQ. This CDR3 is built from 15 residues.